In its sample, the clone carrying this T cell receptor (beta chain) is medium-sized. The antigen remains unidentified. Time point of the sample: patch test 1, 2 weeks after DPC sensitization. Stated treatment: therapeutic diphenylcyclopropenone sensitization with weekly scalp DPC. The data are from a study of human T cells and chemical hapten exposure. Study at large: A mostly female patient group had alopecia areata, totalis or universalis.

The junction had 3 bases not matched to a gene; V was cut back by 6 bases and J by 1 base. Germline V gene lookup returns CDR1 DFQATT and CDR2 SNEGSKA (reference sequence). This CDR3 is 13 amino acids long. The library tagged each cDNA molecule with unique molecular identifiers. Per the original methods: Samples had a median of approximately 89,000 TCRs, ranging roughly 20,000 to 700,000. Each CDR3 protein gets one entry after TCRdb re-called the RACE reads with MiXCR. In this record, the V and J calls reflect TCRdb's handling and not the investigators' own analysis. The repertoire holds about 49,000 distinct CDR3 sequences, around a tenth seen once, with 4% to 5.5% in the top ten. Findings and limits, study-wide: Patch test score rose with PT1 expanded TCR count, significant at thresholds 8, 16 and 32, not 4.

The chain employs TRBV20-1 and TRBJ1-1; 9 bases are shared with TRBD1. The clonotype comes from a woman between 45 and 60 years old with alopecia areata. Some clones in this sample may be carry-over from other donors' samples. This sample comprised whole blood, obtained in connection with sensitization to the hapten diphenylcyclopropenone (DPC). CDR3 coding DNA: TGCAGTGCACAGACAGGGGGGAACACTGAAGCTTTCTTT. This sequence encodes CSAQTGGNTEAFF.